Sequencing of this T cell receptor beta chain was carried out in a study of blood T cell repertoires in COVID-19. On the study more broadly: The cDNA or gDNA used as material had been derived from T cells, B-cell-depleted T cells, or PBMCs.

How the authors handled the data: Estimated nucleated cell counts came from reference gene primer amplification. Produced via immunoSEQ multiplex PCR; TCRdb's table is partial and in-frame only. The V and J calls and clone size were taken over from that table, and D and trimming were inferred from the DNA. The table lists a few hundred thousand clones, about 85% of them singletons. V was clipped by 6 bases and J by 11 bases, with 10 bases between them. Germline V lookup: CDR1 SNHLY, CDR2 FYNNEI. The CDR3 has 10 amino acids. The rearrangement links TRBV2 to TRBJ1-1; D is perhaps TRBD1 (5 bases). The specimen was peripheral blood. The TCR originated in a man aged 40-55 years with acute or convalescent COVID-19. CDR3 DNA sequence: TGTGCCAGCAGAGTAGACAGCGCTTTCTTT. Translation: CASRVDSAFF.